This TCR beta chain is from a study of STAT3 mutations in large granular lymphocyte leukemia. The study, taken as a whole, reports: Every T-LGLL patient had at least one immunodominant TCRbeta clonotype. TCR clonotype switching after therapy occurred in about 35% of the 18 patients.

V lost 8 bases, J lost 4 bases, and 17 bases lay in between. CDR1 and CDR2 from the germline V gene are KGHSH and LQKENI. CDR3 length: 15 residues. Concerning this clone: Its antigen is unknown.

Assay used: immunoSEQ multiplex PCR; TCRdb lists only in-frame clones, some missing. The sample contains 35,000 to 40,000 clones, approximately 90% of which appear only once. This TCR derives from a human donor with T large granular lymphocyte leukemia. Some clones in this sample may be carry-over from other donors' samples. The specimen sequenced was PBMCs. The genes are TRBV18 and TRBJ1-4; maybe TRBD1 (6 bases). The CDR3 region is CASLAGAGDNEKLFF. In DNA form, the CDR3 reads TGTGCCAGCCTCGCGGGGGCAGGCGATAATGAAAAACTGTTTTTT. Variable domain in full (rest from reference TRBV18 and TRBJ1-4): NAGVMQNPRHLVRRRGQEARLRCSPMKGHSHVYWYRQLPEEGLKFMVYLQKENIIDESGMPKERFSAEFPKEGPSILRIQQVVRGDSAAYFCASLAGAGDNEKLFFGSGTQLSVL.